The T cell receptor (beta chain) under discussion was sequenced for a study of OX40 agonist ivuxolimab in advanced cancers. Overall study: Every 2 weeks, patients got intravenous ivuxolimab at one of six dose levels (0.01-10 mg/kg). It was permissible to have had prior anti-PD-1, anti-PD-L1 or anti-CTLA-4 therapy, and about 40% had some. Partial responses were achieved by three patients: one hepatocellular carcinoma, two cutaneous melanoma. Study-wide results and limits: No determination was made of the antigen specificity of the expanded peripheral T cells.

Clones were read by immunoSEQ multiplex PCR, and TCRdb kept only the in-frame ones, dropping some. The sample lists approximately 79,000 clones, 90% to 95% seen once, with roughly 22% in the top ten. As for this clone: Its target is unknown.

Sequenced material: CD4+ or CD8+ T cells sorted from blood, taken in a trial of the OX40 agonist ivuxolimab. This TCR was sampled from an adult with an advanced solid tumor such as melanoma, head and neck, liver or kidney cancer.

The CDR3, as DNA: TGTGCCAGCAGTTACTTTGGGGGGCGGGCGACTGAAGCTTTCTTT. It encodes CASSYFGGRATEAFF. The rearrangement joins TRBV6-6 to TRBJ1-1; tentative D call: TRBD1 (6 bases). From germline, CDR1 is MNHNY and CDR2 SVGAGI (reference sequence). Trimming removed 1 base at V and 5 bases at J, with 14 bases between. CDR3 size: 15 residues.